Described below is a single T cell receptor beta chain sequence and its context. In the PCR, 60 Vbeta and 13 Jbeta primers were used. Authors' processing steps: Counted up in a later analysis, unique TCR beta chains came to 60 million to 95 million, with around 11 million shared. The repertoire was sequenced with immunoSEQ multiplex PCR; TCRdb's copy has only in-frame clones and lacks some. The V and J calls and clone size come from that table; D and trimming were worked out from the DNA. The sample has about 220,000 clones, about 80% seen once. Germline trimming cut 6 bases from V and 4 bases from J; bases unmatched to any gene: 2. CDR3 length equals 13 residues. The germline CDR1 and CDR2 sequences are MNHNY and SVGAGI (reference sequence). The data belong to a study of cytomegalovirus exposure and HLA in healthy donors.

The sequence was collected from a male donor in good health and CMV-seronegative. The chain recombines TRBV6-6 with TRBJ2-3; TRBD2 matches at 9 bases. Sequencing was carried out using PBMCs. This CDR3 is CASRGLAADTQYF. In DNA form, the CDR3 reads TGTGCCAGCAGGGGACTAGCAGCAGATACGCAGTATTTT.